The present TCR beta chain was sequenced within a study of human T cells and chemical hapten exposure. Study background: Yields of TCR per sample differed, chiefly owing to small differences in pooled library volume.

General study results and limits: With regard to DPC sensitization, TCRs above 1 in 1000 frequency did not change.

In the original analysis: Around 91,000 TCRs per sample was the median, with a range of about 20,000 to 690,600. TCRdb independently ran MiXCR on the 5' RACE reads; one entry per CDR3 protein. The V and J calls follow TCRdb's processing rather than the paper's. There are tens of thousands of distinct CDR3 sequences in the sample; around a sixth occur only once, and 6.8% lies in the top ten. About this clonotype: Its antigen is as yet unknown.

Trimming removed 8 bases at V and 0 bases at J, with 8 bases between. Germline CDR1 MDHEN, CDR2 SYDVKM. CDR3 length: 12 residues. Researchers extracted total RNA from unfractionated whole blood. This sequence originates from a female donor in good health. The chain is built from TRBV28 and TRBJ2-7, with D unresolved. The CDR3 reads CASGPDSYEQYF. The CDR3 DNA follows: TGTGCCAGCGGTCCTGACTCCTACGAGCAGTACTTC.